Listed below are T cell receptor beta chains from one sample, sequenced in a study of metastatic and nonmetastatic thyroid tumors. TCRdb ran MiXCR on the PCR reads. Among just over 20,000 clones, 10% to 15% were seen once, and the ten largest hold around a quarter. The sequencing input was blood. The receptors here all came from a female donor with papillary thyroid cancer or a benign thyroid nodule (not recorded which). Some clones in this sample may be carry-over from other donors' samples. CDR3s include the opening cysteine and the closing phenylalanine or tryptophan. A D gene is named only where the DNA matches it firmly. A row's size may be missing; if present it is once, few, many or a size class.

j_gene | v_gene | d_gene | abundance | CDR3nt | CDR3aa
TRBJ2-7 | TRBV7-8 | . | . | TGTGCCAGCAGCTTAGCCGAGTACGAGCAGTACTTC | CASSLAEYEQYF
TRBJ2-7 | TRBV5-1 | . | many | TGCGCCAGCAGCGAGGTAGGGGCGGGTAGCGAGCAGTACTTC | CASSEVGAGSEQYF
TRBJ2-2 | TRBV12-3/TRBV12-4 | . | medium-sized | TGTGCCAGCAGTACGGGGAAGAGATCCGGGGAGCTGTTTTTT | CASSTGKRSGELFF
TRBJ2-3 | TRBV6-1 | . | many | TGTGCCAGCAGTGAGGTAGCAGCTAGCACAGATACGCAGTATTTT | CASSEVAASTDTQYF
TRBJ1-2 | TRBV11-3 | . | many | TGTGCCAGCAGCACACGTAGACAGGAGAACTATGGCTACACCTTC | CASSTRRQENYGYTF
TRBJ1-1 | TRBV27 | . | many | TGTGCCAGCAGTTTATCGGCAGGAACCTTGAACACTGAAGCTTTCTTT | CASSLSAGTLNTEAFF
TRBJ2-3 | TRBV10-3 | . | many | TGTGCCACGAAGGTGGGGGGCAGGGCAGATACGCAGTATTTT | CATKVGGRADTQYF
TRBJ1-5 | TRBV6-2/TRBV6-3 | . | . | TGCGCCGCCCAAAGGGGGGATACTCAGCACCAGCATTTT | CAAQRGDTQHQHF
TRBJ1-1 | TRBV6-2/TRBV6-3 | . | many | TGTGCCAGCAGTTACTCGACGGGGGGTTTGAACACTGAAGCTTTCTTT | CASSYSTGGLNTEAFF
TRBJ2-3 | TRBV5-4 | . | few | TGTGCCAGCAGTCCCTACTCCGTAGATACGCAGTATTTT | CASSPYSVDTQYF
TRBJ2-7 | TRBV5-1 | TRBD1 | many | TGCGCCAGCAGCTCGGGACAGGGTTACGAGCAGTACTTC | CASSSGQGYEQYF
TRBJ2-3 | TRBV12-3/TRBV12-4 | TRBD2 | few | TGTGCCAGCAGTCCGGGACTAGCGGGGGTCACAGATACGCAGTATTTT | CASSPGLAGVTDTQYF
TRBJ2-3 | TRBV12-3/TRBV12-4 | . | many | TGTGCCAGCAGTTCTCCAGGGGCAGATACGCAGTATTTT | CASSSPGADTQYF
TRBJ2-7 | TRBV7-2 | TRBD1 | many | TGTGCCAGCAGGCGTACCGGGACAGACTACGAGCAGTACTTC | CASRRTGTDYEQYF
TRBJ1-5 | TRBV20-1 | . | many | TGCAGTGCTAGTAAAGGGAGCAATCAGCCCCAGCATTTT | CSASKGSNQPQHF
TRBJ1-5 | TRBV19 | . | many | TGTGCCAGTAGTATACAGGCGCAGTCAGGTCAGCCCCAGCATTTT | CASSIQAQSGQPQHF
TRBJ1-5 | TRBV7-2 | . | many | TGTGCCAGCAGCTTGGGCTTCGGGCCCCAGCATTTT | CASSLGFGPQHF
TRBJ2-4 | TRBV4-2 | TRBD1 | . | TGTGCCAGCAGCCAAGGGGACAGGGGGCGAGTTCGGGGCAAAAACATTCAGTACTTC | CASSQGDRGRVRGKNIQYF
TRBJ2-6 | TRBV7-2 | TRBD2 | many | TGTGCCAGCAGATCCCCATGGGGGGGGGTCTCTGGGGCCAACGTCCTGACTTTC | CASRSPWGGVSGANVLTF
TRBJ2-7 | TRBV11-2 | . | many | TGTGCCAGCAGCCTCACAGCCTACGAGCAGTACTTC | CASSLTAYEQYF
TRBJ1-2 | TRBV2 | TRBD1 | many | TGTGCCAGCAGCCCCAGGGGGCTCAATGGCTACACCTTC | CASSPRGLNGYTF
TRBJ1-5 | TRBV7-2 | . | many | TGTGCCAGCAGCTTTGGGACGGCAGCTCAGCCCCAGCATTTT | CASSFGTAAQPQHF
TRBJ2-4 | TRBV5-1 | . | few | TGCGCCAGCAGCGGGGTACCGGGGATAGCCAAAAACATTCAGTACTTC | CASSGVPGIAKNIQYF
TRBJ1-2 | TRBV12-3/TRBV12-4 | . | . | TGTGCCAGCAGTTTACCCCATCGGCAGGGAAGTATGCGGAATGAAGGCTACACCTTC | CASSLPHRQGSMRNEGYTF
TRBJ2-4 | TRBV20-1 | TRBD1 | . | TGCAGTGCTGGAAACCGGGACAGGGAGGACATTCAGTACTTC | CSAGNRDREDIQYF
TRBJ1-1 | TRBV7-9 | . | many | TGTGCCAGCAGACTTTGGACAGTAGAAGCTTTCTTT | CASRLWTVEAFF
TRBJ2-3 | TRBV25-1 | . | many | TGTGCCAGCAGTGATGGTCAGGCTAGCACAGATACGCAGTATTTT | CASSDGQASTDTQYF
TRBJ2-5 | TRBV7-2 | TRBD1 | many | TGTGCCAGCAGCACGGGACAGGTGTACCAAGAGACCCAGTACTTC | CASSTGQVYQETQYF
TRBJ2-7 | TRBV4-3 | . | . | TGCGCCAGCAGCCAAGGGAGGTCCTACTCCTACGAGCAGTACTTC | CASSQGRSYSYEQYF
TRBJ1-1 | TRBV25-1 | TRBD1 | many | TGTGCCAGCAGTGAATGGGGACAGGGGTCCGCTGAAGCTTTCTTT | CASSEWGQGSAEAFF
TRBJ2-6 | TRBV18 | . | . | TGTGCCAGCTCGTCTGGGGCCAACGTCCTGACCTTC | CASSSGANVLTF
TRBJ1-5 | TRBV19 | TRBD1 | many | TGTGCCAGTAGTATACCGGGACAGGGAGGGTTTCAGCCCCAGCATTTT | CASSIPGQGGFQPQHF
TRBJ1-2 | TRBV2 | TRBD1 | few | TGTTCCAGCATCCCCGGACAGGGAGGGTATGGCTACACCTTC | CSSIPGQGGYGYTF
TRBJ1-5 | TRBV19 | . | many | TGTGCCAGTAGTATGCGGCGCCTCGAAAGCAATCAGCCCCAGCATTTT | CASSMRRLESNQPQHF
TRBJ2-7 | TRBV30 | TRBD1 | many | TGTGCCTGGAGTGGGACAGGGAAGGGCGAGCAGTACTTC | CAWSGTGKGEQYF
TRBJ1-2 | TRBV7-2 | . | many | TGTGCCAGCAGCAAAGGGGCTACTTATGGCTACACCTTC | CASSKGATYGYTF
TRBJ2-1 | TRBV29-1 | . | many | TGCAGCGTCCGGGGGCTAGCGGTCTACAATGAGCAGTTCTTC | CSVRGLAVYNEQFF
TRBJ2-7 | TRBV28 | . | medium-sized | TGTGCCAGCAAGATCCGGGCGGCCTACGAGCAGTACTTC | CASKIRAAYEQYF
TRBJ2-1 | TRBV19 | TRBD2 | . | TGTGCCAGTAGCCCCGGGACTAGCGCATACAATGAGCAGTTCTTC | CASSPGTSAYNEQFF
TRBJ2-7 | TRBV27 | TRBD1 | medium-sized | TGTGCCAGCAGTTTATACACAGGGGTGTACGAGCAGTACTTC | CASSLYTGVYEQYF
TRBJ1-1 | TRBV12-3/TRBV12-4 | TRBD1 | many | TGTGCCAGCAGACTAACAGGGGCCGAGACTGAAGCTTTCTTT | CASRLTGAETEAFF
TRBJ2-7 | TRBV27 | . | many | TGTGCCAGCAGTCAAAGAAACTACGAGCAGTACTTC | CASSQRNYEQYF
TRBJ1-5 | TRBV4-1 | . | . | TGCGCCAGCAGCCAAGTTTGGGGCGGGGGTAGCAATCAGCCCCAGCATTTT | CASSQVWGGGSNQPQHF
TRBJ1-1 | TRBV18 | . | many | TGTGCCAGCTCATGGAGGAACAGGGATCTGAACACTGAAGCTTTCTTT | CASSWRNRDLNTEAFF
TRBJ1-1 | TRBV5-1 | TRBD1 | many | TGCGCCAGCAGTTGGGGACAGGGGGCAACTGAAGCTTTCTTT | CASSWGQGATEAFF
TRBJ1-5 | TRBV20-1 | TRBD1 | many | TGCAGTGCAGGACAGGGGCCCTCTCGGAGTCAGCCCCAGCATTTT | CSAGQGPSRSQPQHF
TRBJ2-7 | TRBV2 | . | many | TGTGCCAGCAAGAGTCGGGCGGGATACGAGCAGTACTTC | CASKSRAGYEQYF
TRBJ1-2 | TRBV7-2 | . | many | TGTGCCAGCAGCTTAGGAAACAGCCTATATGGCTACACCTTC | CASSLGNSLYGYTF
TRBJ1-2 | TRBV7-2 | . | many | TGTGCCAGCAAGGACCCGGGGGCAGGGGGCTACACCTTC | CASKDPGAGGYTF
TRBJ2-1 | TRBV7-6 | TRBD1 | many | TGTGCCAGCAGCTCAAGGACAGGGGGCACCTACAATGAGCAGTTCTTC | CASSSRTGGTYNEQFF
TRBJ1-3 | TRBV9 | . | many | TGTGCCAGCAGCCGGGACCCCGGAAACACCATATATTTT | CASSRDPGNTIYF
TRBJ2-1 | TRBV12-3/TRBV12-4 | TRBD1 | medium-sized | TGTGCCAGCAGTCCCGGACAGGGGAATGAGCAGTTCTTC | CASSPGQGNEQFF
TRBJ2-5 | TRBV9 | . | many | TGTGCCAGCAGCGTAGCCCCATTGATGGGGGAGACCCAGTACTTC | CASSVAPLMGETQYF
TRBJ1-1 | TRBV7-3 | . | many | TGTGCCAGCAGCTTATTAGGAGGGAGCACTGAAGCTTTCTTT | CASSLLGGSTEAFF
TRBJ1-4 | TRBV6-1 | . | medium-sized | TGTGCCAGCAGCCGGGGACGCGGGGAAAAACTGTTTTTT | CASSRGRGEKLFF